This T cell receptor beta chain was documented in a study of T cell changes during pregnancy in multiple sclerosis. CDR1 is SGHVS and CDR2 is FQNEAQ in the germline V gene. The germline V and J ends were trimmed by 5 bases and 5 bases, with 13 bases remaining between them. This CDR3 region has 14 residues. Repertoires were generated with immunoSEQ multiplex PCR, while TCRdb's copy carries only in-frame clones and drops some. The profile shows 90,000 or so clones, nearly 95% of them singletons. This chain uses TRBV7-8 with TRBJ2-1; unclear D gene. The specimen was peripheral blood, collected after pregnancy. The sequence came from a female donor in good health, enrolled as a control in a pregnancy study. The CDR3: CASSVLRIHNEQFF. Written as DNA, the CDR3 is TGTGCCAGCAGCGTCCTGCGAATCCACAATGAGCAGTTCTTC. The full variable domain, completed using reference TRBV7-8 and TRBJ2-1, is GAGVSQSPRYKVAKRGQDVALRCDPISGHVSLFWYQQALGQGPEFLTYFQNEAQLDKSGLPSDRFFAERPEGSVSTLKIQRTQQEDSAVYLCASSVLRIHNEQFFGPGTRLTVL.